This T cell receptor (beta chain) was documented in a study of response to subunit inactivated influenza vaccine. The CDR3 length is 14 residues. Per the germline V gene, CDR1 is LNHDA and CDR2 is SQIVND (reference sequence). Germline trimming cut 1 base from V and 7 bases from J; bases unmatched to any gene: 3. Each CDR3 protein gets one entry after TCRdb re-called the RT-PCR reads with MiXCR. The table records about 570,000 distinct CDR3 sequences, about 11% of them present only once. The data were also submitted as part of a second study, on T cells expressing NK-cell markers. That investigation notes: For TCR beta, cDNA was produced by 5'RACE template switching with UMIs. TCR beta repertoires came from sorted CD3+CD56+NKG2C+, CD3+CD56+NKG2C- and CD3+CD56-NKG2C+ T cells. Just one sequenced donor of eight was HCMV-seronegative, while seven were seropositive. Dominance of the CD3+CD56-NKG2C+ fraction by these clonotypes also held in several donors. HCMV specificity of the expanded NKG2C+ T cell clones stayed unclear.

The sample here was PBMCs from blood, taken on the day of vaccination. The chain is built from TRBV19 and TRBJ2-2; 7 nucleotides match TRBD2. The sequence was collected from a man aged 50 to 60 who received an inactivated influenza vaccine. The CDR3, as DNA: TGTGCCAGTAGTATAGTCCCTAGCGGCGGGGAGCTGTTTTTT. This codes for CASSIVPSGGELFF.